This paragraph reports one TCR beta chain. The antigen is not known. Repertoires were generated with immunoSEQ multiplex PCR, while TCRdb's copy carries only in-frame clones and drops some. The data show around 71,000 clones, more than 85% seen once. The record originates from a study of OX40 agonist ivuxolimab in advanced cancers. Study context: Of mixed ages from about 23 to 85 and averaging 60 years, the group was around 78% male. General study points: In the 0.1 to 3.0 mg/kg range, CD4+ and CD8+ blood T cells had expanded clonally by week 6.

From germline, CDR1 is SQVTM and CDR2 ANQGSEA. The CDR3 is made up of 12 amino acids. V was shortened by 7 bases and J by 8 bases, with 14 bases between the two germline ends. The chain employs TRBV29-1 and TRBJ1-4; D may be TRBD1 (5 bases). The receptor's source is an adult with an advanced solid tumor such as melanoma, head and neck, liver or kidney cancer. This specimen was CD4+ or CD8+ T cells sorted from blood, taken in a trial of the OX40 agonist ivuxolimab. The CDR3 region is CSAAEGREKLFF. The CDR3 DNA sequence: TGCAGCGCAGCCGAGGGGAGAGAAAAACTGTTTTTT.